This TCR beta chain was sequenced in a study of T cell repertoires in cytomegalovirus infection. Background on the study: Recently described HLA-C-restricted plus well-studied HLA-B-restricted CMV epitopes were used. Public TCR beta signature analysis indicated the presence of both CMV infection and matching HLA type. Whole-study results and caveats: The cumulative frequency of public TCR beta families distinguished individuals who carried CMV together with the relevant HLA. What dominated the ex vivo response were HLA-C-restricted CMV-specific TCR beta clonotypes.

This CDR3 is built from 16 residues. CDR1 and CDR2 (germline): MGHRA, YSYEKL. V lost 2 bases and J lost 10, with 21 bases in between. Note on this clonotype: As yet, its antigen is unknown.

TCRdb re-called the reads with MiXCR, one entry per CDR3 protein. There are 700,000 to 850,000 distinct CDR3 sequences in the sample; approximately 32% occur only once, and over 10% lies in the top ten. The chain joins TRBV4-1 to TRBJ2-1; the D is unclear. The sample consisted of cultured CD8+ T cells from PBMCs, taken from culture after CMV antigen stimulation. This TCR derives from a human donor in good health (CMV status not recorded). Some clones in this sample may be carry-over from other donors' samples. The CDR3 loop is CASSQKVPQAIGEQFF. CDR3 bases: TGCGCCAGCAGCCAAAAGGTCCCCCAGGCCATAGGGGAGCAGTTCTTC.